Below are 18 T cell receptor beta chains sequenced from a single sample in a study of T cells in Graves' hyperthyroidism and ophthalmopathy. Amplification of TCR beta CDR3 regions used RNA as the template. HTBI primers were employed in a first-round RT-PCR of the TCR CDR3. One entry per CDR3 protein, called by TCRdb with MiXCR from the multiplex PCR reads. Of 450,000 to 500,000 distinct CDR3 sequences in the sample, about 22% were seen once. Sequenced sample: blood. The receptors here all came from a woman in her 70s with Graves' ophthalmopathy.

This clonotype was detected ten times or more. The chain joins TRBV12-5 to TRBJ2-3; no reliable D call. The length of the CDR3 is 14 residues. Trimming took 2 bases from V and 4 from J, leaving 10 bases between them. Germline assignment: CDR1 LGHNT and CDR2 FRNRAP. CDR3 region: CASGLSRTSDTQYF. CDR3 bases: TGTGCTAGTGGTTTGAGCAGGACGTCAGATACGCAGTATTTT.

The chain uses TRBV28 and TRBJ1-6; TRBD1 aligns across 7 bases. CDR1 and CDR2 (germline): MDHEN, SYDVKM. V shed 5 bases, J shed 8 bases, and the junction held 9 bases outside the gene matches. The CDR3 has 15 amino acids. The CDR3: CASSAPGTADSPLHF. In DNA form, the CDR3 reads TGTGCCAGCAGTGCCCCCGGGACAGCTGATTCACCCCTCCACTTT.

The rearrangement uses TRBV11-2 and TRBJ1-6; D is undetermined. Germline V gene lookup returns CDR1 SGHAT and CDR2 FQNNGV. This CDR3 spans 13 amino acids. V was pared by 5 bases and J by 10 bases, with 12 bases between. CDR3 sequence: CASSPPGLSPLHF. DNA for the CDR3: TGTGCCAGCAGCCCCCCGGGGTTGTCACCCCTCCACTTT.

This clonotype was detected once. Here the CDR3 DNA reads TGTGCCAGCAGCTCCCGACAGGGCATTACCACCTACGAGCAGTACTTC. It codes for CASSSRQGITTYEQYF. V and J are TRBV7-9 and TRBJ2-7; 7 nucleotides align to TRBD1. The CDR3 has 16 amino acids. Germline CDR1 is SEHNR and CDR2 is FQNEAQ (reference sequence). V gave up 4 bases and J gave up 2 bases; unmatched junction bases: 11. The whole variable domain, filled in from reference TRBV7-9 and TRBJ2-7, reads DTGVSQNPRHKITKRGQNVTFRCDPISEHNRLYWYRQTLGQGPEFLTYFQNEAQLEKSRLLSDRFSAERPKGSFSTLEIQRTEQGDSAMYLCASSSRQGITTYEQYFGPGTRLTVT.

This clonotype was observed a handful of times. CDR3: CASRRGSYEQYF. The CDR3, as DNA: TGTGCCAGCAGGAGGGGGTCCTACGAGCAGTACTTC. The chain has TRBV28 and TRBJ2-7, with D possibly matching TRBD1 (6 bases). Germline values: CDR1 MDHEN, CDR2 SYDVKM. The CDR3 sequence is 12 residues long. Trimming took off 6 bases at V and 1 base at J, with 7 bases between the two ends.

The chain employs TRBV20-1 and TRBJ1-5; tentatively, D is TRBD1 (5 bases). V was pared by 6 bases and J by 1 base, with 13 bases between. Looked up from germline, CDR1 is DFQATT and CDR2 is SNEGSKA (reference sequence). This CDR3 has 14 residues. CDR3 loop: CSAWDSGSNQPQHF. CDR3 in DNA: TGCAGTGCCTGGGACTCAGGAAGCAATCAGCCCCAGCATTTT.

CDR3 in DNA: TGTGCCAGCAGCTTACGGACAGGGGACAATGAGCAGTTCTTC. It yields the protein CASSLRTGDNEQFF. V gene TRBV7-2 combines with J gene TRBJ2-1; 9 positions match TRBD1. CDR3 length: 14 amino acids. Germline V CDR1 and CDR2: SGHTA, FQGNSA. Trimming took 2 bases from V and 5 from J; bases not matched to a gene: 1.

This clonotype was recorded many times. The V and J genes are TRBV7-2 and TRBJ2-1; 9 bases map to TRBD2. The germline CDR1 and CDR2 sequences are SGHTA and FQGNSA. The CDR3 totals 16 residues. V shed 5 bases and J 6 bases; nucleotides not matched to a gene: 11. The CDR3 protein is CASSQWRREGGNEQFF. CDR3 bases: TGTGCCAGCAGCCAGTGGAGGCGGGAGGGGGGCAATGAGCAGTTCTTC.

This chain uses TRBV29-1 with TRBJ2-1; 7 positions match TRBD1. This CDR3 contains 13 residues. V lost 5 bases to trimming and J lost 4 bases; unmatched junction nucleotides: 5. Germline CDR1 is SQVTM and CDR2 is ANQGSEA. CDR3 sequence: CSVPGQVYNEQFF. The DNA of the CDR3 is TGCAGCGTTCCCGGACAGGTGTACAATGAGCAGTTCTTC.

This clonotype turned up a few times. The chain links TRBV7-8 to TRBJ1-2; D unclear. CDR1 and CDR2 from the germline V gene are SGHVS and FQNEAQ. Trimming shortened V by 5 bases and J by 8 bases, and 12 bases separated the two germline ends. The CDR3 totals 12 residues. CDR3 coding DNA: TGTGCCAGCAGCACCCGGGCCACAGGCTACACCTTC. Protein sequence: CASSTRATGYTF.

Note on this clonotype: The CDR3 carries no conserved terminal phenylalanine or tryptophan, so it likely arises from a read error. This sequence joins TRBV3-1 and TRBJ1-2, with a weak D call TRBD1 (5 bases). Trimming took 4 bases from V and 4 from J, leaving 16 bases between them. The CDR3 covers 15 residues. Germline CDR1 LGHDT, CDR2 YNNKEL (reference sequence). The CDR3 coding sequence is TGTGCCAGCAGCCGCCGGGACGGCGAAAGCTATGGCTACACCCTC. Amino acid sequence: CASSRRDGESYGYTL.

The chain links TRBV2 to TRBJ2-2; 8 nucleotides agree with TRBD1. Germline V gives CDR1 SNHLY, CDR2 FYNNEI. The junction had 11 bases not matched to a gene; V was cut back by 6 bases and J by 14 bases. This CDR3 spans 13 amino acids. For the CDR3, the DNA is TGTGCCAGCAGAGGACAGGGAACGGGGAAACTGTTTTTT. Protein: CASRGQGTGKLFF.

J is TRBJ2-5 and V is TRBV2; 16 positions agree with TRBD2. CDR1 SNHLY and CDR2 FYNNEI come from the germline V gene. This CDR3 comprises 17 residues. J was trimmed by 4 bases and V by 10 bases; bases with no gene match: 12. The CDR3 reads CATKKGLAGGGAETQYF. The CDR3 nucleotides read TGTGCCACCAAGAAGGGACTAGCGGGGGGGGGGGCAGAGACCCAGTACTTC.

The chain uses TRBV12-3 or TRBV12-4 and TRBJ2-7; TRBD1 or TRBD2 may be the D gene (5 bases each). The V end was cut by 3 bases, the J end by 6 bases, with 18 bases between. CDR3 length equals 15 residues. The CDR3: CASSLRRRDGAEQYF. The CDR3, as DNA: TGTGCCAGCAGTTTGAGGCGCAGGGACGGAGCCGAGCAGTACTTC.

The CDR3 sequence: CASSSRTSGSNEQFF. The DNA of the CDR3 is TGTGCCAGTAGCTCCCGGACTAGCGGGAGCAATGAGCAGTTCTTC. This chain links TRBV19 with TRBJ2-1; 13 bases line up with TRBD2. The CDR3 has 15 amino acids. The V gene end was trimmed by 6 bases and the J gene end by 6 bases; junction bases not matched to a gene: 5. Germline CDR1 and CDR2: LNHDA and SQIVND (reference sequence).

The chain joins TRBV3-1 to TRBJ1-6; 9 nucleotides agree with TRBD1. V shed 1 base, J shed 5 bases, and the junction held 3 bases outside the gene matches. CDR3 length: 16 amino acids. Germline CDR1 reads LGHDT; CDR2 reads YNNKEL (reference sequence). Here the CDR3 reads CASSQAGTGHNSPLHF. CDR3 DNA sequence: TGTGCCAGCAGCCAAGCAGGGACAGGGCATAATTCACCCCTCCACTTT.

In the case of this clonotype: The conserved final phenylalanine or tryptophan is absent from the CDR3, which likely points to a read error. The chain combines TRBV10-1 with TRBJ2-2; 11 nucleotides align to TRBD1. J was trimmed by 6 bases and V by 6 bases; bases with no gene match: 9. The CDR3 sequence is 16 residues long. Germline V lookup: CDR1 WNHNN, CDR2 SYGVQD (reference sequence). The CDR3 reads CASREGGQGGPGELFS. In DNA form, the CDR3 reads TGCGCCAGCAGGGAAGGGGGACAGGGGGGTCCCGGGGAGCTGTTTTCT.

This clonotype came up many times. The V gene is TRBV20-1, the J gene TRBJ1-1; D is undetermined. The germline V and J ends were trimmed by 3 bases and 0 bases, with 8 bases remaining between them. This CDR3 is built from 13 residues. In germline, CDR1 is DFQATT, CDR2 SNEGSKA (reference sequence). CDR3 in DNA: TGCAGTGCTAGCGCCACCTTGAACACTGAAGCTTTCTTT. As protein: CSASATLNTEAFF.